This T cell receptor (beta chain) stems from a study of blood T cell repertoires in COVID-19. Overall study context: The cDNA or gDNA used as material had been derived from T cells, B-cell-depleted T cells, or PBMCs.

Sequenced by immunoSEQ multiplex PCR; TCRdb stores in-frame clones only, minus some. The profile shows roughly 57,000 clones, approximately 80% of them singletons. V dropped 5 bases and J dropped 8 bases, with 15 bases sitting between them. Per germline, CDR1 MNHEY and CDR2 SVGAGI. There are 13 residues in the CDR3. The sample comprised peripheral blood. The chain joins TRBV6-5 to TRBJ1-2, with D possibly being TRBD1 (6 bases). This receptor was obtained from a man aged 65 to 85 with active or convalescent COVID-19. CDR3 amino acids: CASSNQGIGGYTF. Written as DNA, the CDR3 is TGTGCCAGCAGTAATCAGGGGATAGGGGGCTACACCTTC.